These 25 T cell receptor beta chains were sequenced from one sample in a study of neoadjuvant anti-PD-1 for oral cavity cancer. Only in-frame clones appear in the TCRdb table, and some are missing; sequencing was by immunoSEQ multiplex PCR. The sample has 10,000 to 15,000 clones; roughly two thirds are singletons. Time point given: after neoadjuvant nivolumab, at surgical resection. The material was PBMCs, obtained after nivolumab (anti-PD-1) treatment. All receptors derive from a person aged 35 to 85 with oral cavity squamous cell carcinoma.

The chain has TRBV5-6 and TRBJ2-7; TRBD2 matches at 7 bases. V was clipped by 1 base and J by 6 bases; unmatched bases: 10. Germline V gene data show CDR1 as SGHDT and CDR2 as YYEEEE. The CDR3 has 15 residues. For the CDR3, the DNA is TGTGCCAGCAGCTTGTTCGCGGGAGCCTTAGGCGAGCAGTACTTC. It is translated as CASSLFAGALGEQYF.

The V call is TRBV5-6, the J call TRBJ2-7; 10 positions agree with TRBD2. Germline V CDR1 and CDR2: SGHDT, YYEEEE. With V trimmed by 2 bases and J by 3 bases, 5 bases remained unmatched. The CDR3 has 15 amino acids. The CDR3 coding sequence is TGTGCCAGCAGCTTCGAGGCTAGCGGGAGCTACGAGCAGTACTTC. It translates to CASSFEASGSYEQYF.

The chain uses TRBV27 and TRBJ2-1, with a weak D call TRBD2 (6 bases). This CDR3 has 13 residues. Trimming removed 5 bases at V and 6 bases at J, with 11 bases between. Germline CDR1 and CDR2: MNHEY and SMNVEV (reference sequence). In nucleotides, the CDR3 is TGTGCCAGCAGTGGGGGACTGGTCAATGAGCAGTTCTTC. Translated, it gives CASSGGLVNEQFF.

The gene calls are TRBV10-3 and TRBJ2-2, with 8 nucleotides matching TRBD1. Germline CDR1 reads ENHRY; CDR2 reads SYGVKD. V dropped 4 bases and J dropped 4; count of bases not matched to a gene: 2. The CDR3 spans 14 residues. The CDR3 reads CAISGQGFTGELFF. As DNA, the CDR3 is TGTGCCATCAGTGGACAGGGGTTCACCGGGGAGCTGTTTTTT.

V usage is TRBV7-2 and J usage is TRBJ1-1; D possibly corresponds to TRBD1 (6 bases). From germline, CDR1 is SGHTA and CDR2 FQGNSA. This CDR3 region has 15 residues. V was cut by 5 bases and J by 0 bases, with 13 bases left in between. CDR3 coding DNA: TGTGCCAGCAGCCCCTTGGGGGCCATGAACACTGAAGCTTTCTTT. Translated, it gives CASSPLGAMNTEAFF.

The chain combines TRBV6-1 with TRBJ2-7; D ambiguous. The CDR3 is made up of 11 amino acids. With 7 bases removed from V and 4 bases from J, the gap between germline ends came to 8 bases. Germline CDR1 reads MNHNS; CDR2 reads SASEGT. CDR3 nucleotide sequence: TGTGCCAGCATGGTCCTATACGAGCAGTACTTC. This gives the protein CASMVLYEQYF.

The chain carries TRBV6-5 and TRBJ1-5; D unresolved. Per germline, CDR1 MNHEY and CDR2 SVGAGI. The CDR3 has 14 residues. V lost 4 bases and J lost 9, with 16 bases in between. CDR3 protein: CASSSSGPHGPQHF. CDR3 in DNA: TGTGCCAGCAGTTCCTCTGGACCCCATGGGCCCCAGCATTTT.

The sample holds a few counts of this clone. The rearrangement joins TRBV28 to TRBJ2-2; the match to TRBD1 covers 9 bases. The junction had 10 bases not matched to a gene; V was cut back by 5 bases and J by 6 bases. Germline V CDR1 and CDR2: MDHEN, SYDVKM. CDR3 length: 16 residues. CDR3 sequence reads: CASSDPGTGKAGELFF. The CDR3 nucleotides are TGTGCCAGCAGTGACCCGGGGACAGGGAAAGCCGGGGAGCTGTTTTTT.

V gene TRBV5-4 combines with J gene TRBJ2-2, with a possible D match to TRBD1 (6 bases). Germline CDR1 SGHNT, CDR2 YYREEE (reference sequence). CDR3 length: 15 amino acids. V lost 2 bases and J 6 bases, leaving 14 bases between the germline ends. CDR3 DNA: TGTGCCAGCAGCTTTACACAGGGACCTGCCGGGGAGCTGTTTTTT. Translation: CASSFTQGPAGELFF.

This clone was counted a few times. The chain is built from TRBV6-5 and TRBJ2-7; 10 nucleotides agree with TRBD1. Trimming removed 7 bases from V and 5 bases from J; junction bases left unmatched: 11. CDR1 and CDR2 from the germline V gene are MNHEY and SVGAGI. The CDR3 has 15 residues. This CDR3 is CASTAADRGQHEQYF. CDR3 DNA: TGTGCCAGCACCGCGGCCGACAGGGGGCAGCACGAGCAGTACTTC.

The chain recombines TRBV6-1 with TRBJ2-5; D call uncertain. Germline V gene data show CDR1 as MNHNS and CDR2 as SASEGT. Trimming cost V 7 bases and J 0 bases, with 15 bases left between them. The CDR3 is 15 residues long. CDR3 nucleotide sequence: TGTGCCAGCACCAAAACTGGGCCCCACCAAGAGACCCAGTACTTC. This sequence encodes CASTKTGPHQETQYF.

The CDR3 spells CAWSSSYNEQFF. CDR3 nucleotide sequence: TGTGCCTGGTCAAGCTCCTACAATGAGCAGTTCTTC. The chain has TRBV30 and TRBJ2-1; D is uncertain. The ends were cut back, 5 bases at V and 0 bases at J, with 5 bases in the middle. This CDR3 has 12 amino acids. The germline V gene encodes CDR1 GTSNPN and CDR2 SVGIG (reference sequence).

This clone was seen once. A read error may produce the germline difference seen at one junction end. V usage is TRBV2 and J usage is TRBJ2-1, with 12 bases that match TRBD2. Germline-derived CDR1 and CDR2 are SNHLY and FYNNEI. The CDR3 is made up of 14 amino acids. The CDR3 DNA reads TGTGCCAGCAGTGCAGAGACTAGCGGGAGAAGCTCTCTCTTC. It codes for CASSAETSGRSSLF.

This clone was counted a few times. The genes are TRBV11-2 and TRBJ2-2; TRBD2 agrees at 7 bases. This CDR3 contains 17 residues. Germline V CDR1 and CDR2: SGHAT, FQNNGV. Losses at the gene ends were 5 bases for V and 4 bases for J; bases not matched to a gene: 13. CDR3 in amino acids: CASSPSGGRGLTGELFF. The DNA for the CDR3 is TGTGCCAGCAGCCCGTCGGGGGGTAGGGGCCTCACCGGGGAGCTGTTTTTT.

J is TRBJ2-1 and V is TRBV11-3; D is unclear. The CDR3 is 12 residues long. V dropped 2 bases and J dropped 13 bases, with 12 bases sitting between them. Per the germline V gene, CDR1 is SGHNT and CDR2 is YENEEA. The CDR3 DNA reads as TGTGCCAGCAGCTTAAATCTGGGGTCCCAGTTCTTC. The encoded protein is CASSLNLGSQFF.

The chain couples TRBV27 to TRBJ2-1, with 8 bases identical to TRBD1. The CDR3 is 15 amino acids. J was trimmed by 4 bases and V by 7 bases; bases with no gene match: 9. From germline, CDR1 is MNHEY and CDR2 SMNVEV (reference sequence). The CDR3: CASIGQGALYNEQFF. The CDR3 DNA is TGTGCCAGCATCGGCCAGGGGGCTCTATACAATGAGCAGTTCTTC.

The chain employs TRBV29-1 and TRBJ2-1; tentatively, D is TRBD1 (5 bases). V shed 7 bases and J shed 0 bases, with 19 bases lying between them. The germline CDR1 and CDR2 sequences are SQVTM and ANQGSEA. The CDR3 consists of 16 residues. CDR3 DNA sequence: TGCAGCGCCCGCATGGGGCAACCCAGCTCCTACAATGAGCAGTTCTTC. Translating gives CSARMGQPSSYNEQFF.

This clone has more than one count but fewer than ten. The CDR3 region is CSVGGTGTGAYGYTF. For the CDR3, the DNA is TGCAGCGTTGGTGGGACAGGGACCGGAGCCTATGGCTACACCTTC. The rearrangement joins TRBV29-1 to TRBJ1-2, with 9 bases lining up with TRBD1. This CDR3 has 15 amino acids. The V gene end was trimmed by 4 bases and the J gene end by 4 bases; junction bases not matched to a gene: 10. Per germline, CDR1 SQVTM and CDR2 ANQGSEA.

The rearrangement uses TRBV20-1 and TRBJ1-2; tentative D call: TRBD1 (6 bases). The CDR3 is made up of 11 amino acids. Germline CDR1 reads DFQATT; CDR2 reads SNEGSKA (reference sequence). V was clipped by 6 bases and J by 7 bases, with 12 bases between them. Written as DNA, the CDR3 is TGCAGTGCCGGGGGCGCGGGTGGCTACACCTTC. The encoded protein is CSAGGAGGYTF.

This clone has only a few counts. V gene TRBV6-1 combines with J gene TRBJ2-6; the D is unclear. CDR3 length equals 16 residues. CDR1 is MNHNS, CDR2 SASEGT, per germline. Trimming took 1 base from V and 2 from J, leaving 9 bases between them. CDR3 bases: TGTGCCAGCAGTGAAGAAAGGCTAGCTGGGGCCAACGTCCTGACTTTC. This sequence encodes CASSEERLAGANVLTF.

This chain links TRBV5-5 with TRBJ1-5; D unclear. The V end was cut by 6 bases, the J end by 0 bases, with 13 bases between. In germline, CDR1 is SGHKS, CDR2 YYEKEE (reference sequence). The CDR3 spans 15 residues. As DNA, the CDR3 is TGTGCCAGCAAGGAGGGCCAGATTAGCAATCAGCCCCAGCATTTT. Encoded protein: CASKEGQISNQPQHF.

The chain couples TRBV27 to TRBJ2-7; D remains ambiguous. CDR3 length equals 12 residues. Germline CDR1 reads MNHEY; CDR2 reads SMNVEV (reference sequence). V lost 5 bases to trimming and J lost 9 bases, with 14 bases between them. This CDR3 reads CASSTTGGVQYF. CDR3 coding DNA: TGTGCCAGCAGTACCACCGGTGGGGTGCAGTACTTC.

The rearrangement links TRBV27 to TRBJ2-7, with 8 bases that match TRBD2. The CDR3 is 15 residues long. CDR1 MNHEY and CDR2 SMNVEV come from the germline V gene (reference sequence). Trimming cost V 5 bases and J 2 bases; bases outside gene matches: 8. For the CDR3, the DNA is TGTGCCAGCAGTCCCGAGCCTAGCGGGCCCTACGAGCAGTACTTC. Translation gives CASSPEPSGPYEQYF.

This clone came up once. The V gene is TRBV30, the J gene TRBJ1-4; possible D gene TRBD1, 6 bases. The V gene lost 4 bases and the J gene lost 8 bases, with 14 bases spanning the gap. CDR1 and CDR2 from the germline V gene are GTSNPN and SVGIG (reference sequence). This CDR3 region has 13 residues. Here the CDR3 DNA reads TGTGCCTGGACTAGCAGGGGTGGCGAAAAACTGTTTTTT. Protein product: CAWTSRGGEKLFF.

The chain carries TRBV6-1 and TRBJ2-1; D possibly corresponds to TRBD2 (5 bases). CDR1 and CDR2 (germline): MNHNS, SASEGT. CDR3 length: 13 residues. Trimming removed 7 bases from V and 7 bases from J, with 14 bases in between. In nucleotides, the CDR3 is TGTGCCAGCACTGGGTCGGGGTTGAATGAGCAGTTCTTC. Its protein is CASTGSGLNEQFF.